The clone carrying this TCR beta chain appeared once. Its specificity is unknown. This sample was taken from a study of cytomegalovirus exposure and HLA in healthy donors. This CDR3 has 15 amino acids. Looked up from germline, CDR1 is SQVTM and CDR2 is ANQGSEA. J was trimmed by 3 bases and V by 7 bases; bases with no gene match: 14. Findings and limits, study-wide: Immune exposure was documented only through CMV serostatus.

Primers included in the PCR were 60 Vbeta and 13 Jbeta primers. Produced via immunoSEQ multiplex PCR; TCRdb's table is partial and in-frame only. The sample lists more than 85,000 clones, approximately 71% seen once, with 5.4% in the top ten. The chain has TRBV29-1 and TRBJ2-5, with 7 bases lining up with TRBD1. The sequence was obtained from a woman between 70 and 85 years old in good health and CMV-seropositive. Sample: PBMCs. The CDR3 nucleotides are TGCAGCGCCAAACTGGGCGGACAGGCAAAAGAGACCCAGTACTTC. Protein: CSAKLGGQAKETQYF.